A selection of T cell receptor beta chains follows, all from one sample in a study of blood T cell repertoires in COVID-19. Using immunoSEQ multiplex PCR, the repertoire was profiled, and TCRdb retains in-frame clones only, with some absent. The sample carries 350,000 or so clones, approximately 89% recorded once. Sequencing was carried out using peripheral blood. The receptor set was obtained from a woman aged 60-75 years with COVID-19, enrolled during active disease. Both conserved end residues are part of each CDR3. The D gene is left open where the match is weak. Clone size is stated in some rows and not others, as once, few, many or a class when expanded.

j_call clone_size d_call v_call cdr3_aa cdr3_nt
TRBJ1-2 . . TRBV7-2 CASSRRGGSGYTF TGTGCCAGCAGCCGGAGGGGGGGAAGTGGCTACACCTTC
TRBJ2-1 . TRBD2 TRBV7-2 CASSYLAGGPLNNEQFF TGTGCCAGCAGCTACCTAGCGGGGGGCCCCCTCAACAATGAGCAGTTCTTC
TRBJ2-2 . . TRBV20-1 CSASAGWGNTGELFF TGCAGTGCTAGTGCAGGGTGGGGGAACACCGGGGAGCTGTTTTTT
TRBJ1-1 . . TRBV4-1 CASSQGPRQDLNTEAFF TGCGCCAGCAGCCAGGGGCCCCGACAGGATCTGAACACTGAAGCTTTCTTT
TRBJ2-3 . . TRBV1 CTSSQAVTSGTALSTQYF TGCACCAGCAGCCAAGCTGTTACTAGCGGTACTGCATTAAGTACGCAGTATTTT
TRBJ1-2 . . TRBV2 CASSVTTGKDGYTF TGTGCCAGCAGTGTTACAACAGGGAAGGATGGCTACACCTTC
TRBJ1-1 . . TRBV10-3 CAIRQLMNTEAFF TGTGCCATCAGACAGCTTATGAACACTGAAGCTTTCTTT
TRBJ2-2 . . TRBV5-6 CASSLGRGYVAGELFF TGTGCCAGCAGCTTGGGTCGTGGTTACGTAGCCGGGGAGCTGTTTTTT
TRBJ1-2 . . TRBV6-1 CASSEVLRTLGADGYTF TGTGCCAGCAGTGAAGTCCTCAGAACCCTGGGGGCCGATGGCTACACCTTC
TRBJ1-4 . . TRBV9 CASSDVAHTSGEKLFF TGTGCCAGCAGCGATGTTGCCCACACTTCGGGGGAAAAACTGTTTTTT
TRBJ1-2 . TRBD1 TRBV5-1 CASRRDSQGGYTF TGCGCCAGCAGAAGGGACAGCCAGGGGGGCTACACCTTC
TRBJ1-1 . TRBD1 TRBV24-1 CATSDSGTGVKEAFF TGTGCCACCAGTGATTCTGGGACAGGCGTCAAAGAAGCTTTCTTT
TRBJ1-2 . TRBD1 TRBV7-2 CASNPETGTGYGYTF TGTGCCAGCAACCCTGAGACAGGGACGGGCTATGGCTACACCTTC
TRBJ1-5 . . TRBV6-5 CASRYKPYSNQPQHF TGTGCCAGCAGGTACAAGCCCTATAGCAATCAGCCCCAGCATTTT
TRBJ1-3 . . TRBV7-9 CASSLGESGNTIYF TGTGCCAGCAGCTTAGGAGAGTCTGGAAACACCATATATTTT
TRBJ2-3 . TRBD1 TRBV11-2 CASSSRDRGTDTQYF TGTGCCAGCAGCTCCCGGGACAGGGGCACAGATACGCAGTATTTT
TRBJ1-1 . . TRBV10-3 CAIRRRADTEAFF TGTGCCATCAGGAGGAGAGCGGACACTGAAGCTTTCTTT
TRBJ2-7 . TRBD1 TRBV5-1 CASSLGMTGVGSYEQYF TGCGCCAGCAGCTTGGGGATGACAGGGGTCGGCTCCTACGAGCAGTACTTC
TRBJ1-5 . TRBD1 TRBV18 CASSAGTENQPQHF TGTGCCAGCTCGGCGGGGACAGAGAATCAGCCCCAGCATTTT
TRBJ1-2 . . TRBV6-5 CASSYRHTGYTF TGTGCCAGCAGTTACCGACACACAGGCTACACCTTC
TRBJ1-6 . . TRBV6-5 CASRVPGVSPLHF TGTGCCAGCAGAGTTCCGGGGGTTTCACCCCTCCACTTT
TRBJ1-6 . . TRBV9 CASSTEGVSPLHF TGTGCCAGCAGCACTGAGGGGGTTTCACCCCTCCACTTT
TRBJ1-1 . . TRBV20-1 CSARARGEAFF TGCAGTGCTAGAGCTCGGGGGGAAGCTTTCTTT
TRBJ2-7 . . TRBV18 CASSLSTGSYEQYF TGTGCCAGCTCACTGTCGACGGGGTCCTACGAGCAGTACTTC
TRBJ2-7 . TRBD2 TRBV19 CASSILAESSYEQYF TGTGCCAGTAGTATTCTAGCGGAGAGCTCCTACGAGCAGTACTTC
TRBJ2-1 . TRBD2 TRBV4-2 CASSQESGGTYNEQFF TGTGCCAGCAGCCAAGAAAGCGGGGGGACTTACAATGAGCAGTTCTTC
TRBJ1-2 . TRBD1 TRBV18 CASSPRPEQGNYGYTF TGTGCCAGCTCACCACGACCCGAACAGGGGAACTATGGCTACACCTTC
TRBJ2-2 . TRBD2 TRBV11-2 CASSSPGLATNTGELFF TGTGCCAGCAGCTCCCCGGGACTAGCGACGAACACCGGGGAGCTGTTTTTT
TRBJ1-1 . TRBD1 TRBV5-8 CASSKRTGYTEAFF TGTGCCAGCAGCAAAAGGACAGGGTACACTGAAGCTTTCTTT
TRBJ2-5 once . TRBV7-8 CASTISRWRDQETQYF TGTGCCAGCACCATTAGTCGGTGGAGGGATCAAGAGACCCAGTACTTC
TRBJ2-5 once TRBD2 TRBV9 CASSLTGGQGRETQYF TGTGCCAGCAGCCTCACGGGGGGGCAGGGTAGAGAGACCCAGTACTTC
TRBJ1-4 . . TRBV6-5 CASSYPGTGTMEKLFF TGTGCCAGCAGTTACCCCGGTACAGGGACTATGGAAAAACTGTTTTTT
TRBJ1-3 . . TRBV7-8 CASSLVPRVGNTIYF TGTGCCAGCAGCTTAGTTCCCCGGGTTGGAAACACCATATATTTT
TRBJ2-5 . TRBD1 TRBV6-5 CASRINRGWETQYF TGTGCCAGCAGAATTAACAGGGGGTGGGAGACCCAGTACTTC
TRBJ1-5 . TRBD1 TRBV18 CASSPFGTGTVNNQPQHF TGTGCCAGCTCACCTTTCGGGACAGGAACCGTTAACAATCAGCCCCAGCATTTT
TRBJ2-1 once TRBD2 TRBV7-3 CASSFSGGAGNEQFF TGTGCCAGCAGCTTCAGCGGGGGGGCAGGAAATGAGCAGTTCTTC
TRBJ2-2 . TRBD2 TRBV19 CASTPLAGANTGELFF TGTGCCAGTACCCCGCTAGCGGGGGCCAACACCGGGGAGCTGTTTTTT
TRBJ1-2 once . TRBV6-6 CATTGGGGGYTF TGTGCTACCACAGGCGGGGGCGGTGGCTACACCTTC
TRBJ2-5 . TRBD1 TRBV7-9 CASSPGSGQGIRETQYF TGTGCCAGCAGCCCCGGATCCGGACAGGGGATTCGGGAGACCCAGTACTTC
TRBJ1-1 . . TRBV7-9 CASSLVGSEAFF TGTGCCAGCAGCTTAGTGGGCAGTGAAGCTTTCTTT
TRBJ1-4 . TRBD1 TRBV7-9 CASSFSLTGSEKLFF TGTGCCAGCAGCTTCTCTTTGACAGGGAGTGAAAAACTGTTTTTT
TRBJ2-1 . TRBD2 TRBV4-1 CASSPKLAGSYNEQFF TGCGCCAGCAGCCCGAAACTAGCGGGGTCCTACAATGAGCAGTTCTTC
TRBJ1-2 once . TRBV28 CASNLRQAGGYTF TGTGCCAGCAACCTGAGACAGGCCGGAGGCTACACCTTC
TRBJ2-1 once TRBD2 TRBV9 CASSPSGGAHNEQFF TGTGCCAGCAGTCCTAGCGGGGGGGCCCACAATGAGCAGTTCTTC
TRBJ2-7 . . TRBV27 CASSFQAAYEQYF TGTGCCAGCAGTTTTCAGGCAGCCTACGAGCAGTACTTC
TRBJ2-3 . TRBD1 TRBV10-1 CASSSPGTGEKDTQYF TGCGCCAGCAGTTCCCCCGGGACAGGAGAGAAAGATACGCAGTATTTT
TRBJ2-2 . . TRBV9 CASSVIPDLTGELFF TGTGCCAGCAGCGTAATCCCAGATTTGACCGGGGAGCTGTTTTTT
TRBJ2-7 . TRBD1 TRBV20-1 CSARQGYEQYF TGCAGTGCGCGACAGGGGTACGAGCAGTACTTC
TRBJ2-2 once . TRBV7-3 CASSPNTGQNTGELFF TGTGCCAGCAGCCCTAACACGGGACAGAACACCGGGGAGCTGTTTTTT
TRBJ2-7 . . TRBV7-3 CASSPGHGPYEQYF TGTGCCAGCAGCCCAGGACACGGACCCTACGAGCAGTACTTC
TRBJ1-2 . . TRBV6-5 CASKRTGGLVYGYTF TGTGCCAGCAAACGGACCGGGGGACTGGTCTATGGCTACACCTTC
TRBJ1-3 . . TRBV19 CASGHRDTIYF TGTGCCAGTGGCCACCGGGACACCATATATTTT
TRBJ2-3 . TRBD2 TRBV19 CASSMRGGSSTDTQYF TGTGCCAGTAGTATGCGGGGGGGCTCTAGCACAGATACGCAGTATTTT
TRBJ1-2 . . TRBV5-1 CASSQSTSRGYGYTF TGCGCCAGCAGCCAATCGACATCTCGGGGCTATGGCTACACCTTC